The subject of this entry is one TCR beta chain. Its specificity is not known. Graves' hyperthyroidism qualified as stable when ophthalmopathy did not progress within 18 months. Patients aged 18 to 65 with hyperthyroidism were newly diagnosed, with duration under 2 months. Based on clinical symptoms, serum thyroxine and TRAb, thyroid ultrasound and orbital computed tomography, diagnoses were reached. The V gene's germline CDR1 is KGHDR and CDR2 SFDVKD. Trimming shortened V by 4 bases and J by 7 bases, and 16 bases separated the two germline ends. The CDR3 contains 15 residues. The sample is drawn from a study of T cells in Graves' hyperthyroidism and ophthalmopathy. Study-level results: Patients with ophthalmopathy were separated from those with stable hyperthyroidism by a 13 V-J model.

Regions amplified from RNA transcripts were the TCR beta CDR3 regions. Using the HTBI primer set, a first-round RT-PCR was run on the TCR CDR3. TCRdb reprocessed the multiplex PCR reads via MiXCR and lists one record per CDR3 protein. The sample consists of about 350,000 distinct CDR3 sequences, over 11% of them appearing once. J is TRBJ1-5 and V is TRBV24-1, with D uncertain. The clonotype originates from a woman under 40 with Graves' hyperthyroidism. Sequenced input: blood. CDR3 bases: TGTGCCACCAGTGAACCAACAGTTGGGAGCCAGCCCCAGCATTTT. Encoded protein: CATSEPTVGSQPQHF.